This T cell receptor (beta chain) comes out of a study of CXCR3-negative and CXCR3-positive naive CD8 T cells. Study results and caveats: CXCR3-negative naive cells had less hydrophobic TRB CDR3s than did CXCR3-positive naive cells.

The CDR3 is 15 amino acids. Germline loops: CDR1 LGHNA, CDR2 YNFKEQ. TRB cDNA libraries were made by UMI-labeled 5' RACE. After re-calling the 5' RACE reads, TCRdb lists one entry per CDR3 protein, DNA absent. The repertoire table contains 130,000 to 150,000 distinct CDR3 sequences. To note about this clonotype: What it binds is not known.

The sample taken for sequencing was naive CXCR3+ CD8+ T cells from blood. As to subset: CD45RO-CCR7+CD27+CD95- naive CD8+ T cells expressing CXCR3 (TNR3+). This TCR derives from a human donor in good health. Some clones in this sample may be carry-over from other donors' samples. The chain joins TRBV4-2 to TRBJ1-1; TCRdb calls TRBD1, which cannot be checked without DNA. CDR3: CASSPTGLGATEAFF.